This record concerns one T cell receptor beta chain sequence. The data were obtained in a study of blood T cell repertoires in COVID-19. Measured with immunoSEQ multiplex PCR; TCRdb has only the in-frame clones, and not every one. The sample yields approximately 120,000 clones, around four fifths seen once. This sequence was found in a man older than 75 with acute or convalescent COVID-19. The sample taken for sequencing was peripheral blood.

CDR3 DNA: TGTGCCACCCTCCCCTCCCCCGGGAACACTGAAGCTTTCTTT. Translating gives CATLPSPGNTEAFF. The chain links TRBV19 to TRBJ1-1; no reliable D call. Germline V gene data show CDR1 as LNHDA and CDR2 as SQIVND (reference sequence). This CDR3 comprises 14 residues. Trimming took 10 bases from V and 1 from J, leaving 16 bases between them.